One and the same sample provided the 19 T cell receptor beta chains below, sequenced in a study of T-cell reconstitution after alpha-beta-depleted transplantation in children. A library of TCRbeta sequences, prepared with unique molecular identifiers, was generated. TCRdb re-analysed the PCR reads in MiXCR, keeping a single row per CDR3 protein. The sample shows some 500,000 distinct CDR3 sequences, approximately 20% of them seen only once. Here the sequenced sample was PBMCs from the stem cell graft donor, taken from the stem cell graft. Receptors originate from a human donor who donated a stem cell graft to a child with acute lymphoblastic leukemia.

This clonotype was detected a few times. This rearrangement joins TRBV3-1 to TRBJ2-1, with a tentative D call TRBD1 (5 bases). The CDR3 totals 15 residues. Deletions cut 1 base from V and 7 bases from J, with 14 bases between. Germline values: CDR1 LGHDT, CDR2 YNNKEL (reference sequence). The CDR3 region is CASSQGQGWSNEQFF. The DNA for the CDR3 is TGTGCCAGCAGCCAAGGTCAGGGCTGGTCTAATGAGCAGTTCTTC.

This clonotype has only a few counts. A junction boundary mismatches the germline segment, possibly from a read error. The V and J genes are TRBV27 and TRBJ2-7, with 9 bases lining up with TRBD2. The germline CDR1 and CDR2 sequences are MNHEY and SMNVEV (reference sequence). The CDR3 covers 14 residues. CDR3 in DNA: TGTGCCAGCAGCTCCGGGACTAGCTCCCACGAGCAGTACTTC. This gives the protein CASSSGTSSHEQYF.

This clonotype was seen only a few times. The genes are TRBV5-1 and TRBJ1-1, with 11 bases lining up with TRBD1. The germline CDR1 and CDR2 sequences are SGHRS and YFSETQ. After removal of 4 bases from V and 4 bases from J, the junction contained 12 bases not matched to a gene. The CDR3 length is 17 residues. In DNA, the CDR3 is TGCGCCAGCAGCCGAGGACAGGGGGCCCGCGGGGCCACTGAAGCTTTCTTT. Its translation is CASSRGQGARGATEAFF.

This clonotype occurred a few times. The CDR3 DNA is TGTGCCAGCAGCCATACCTACCTAGTCGCGGCAGGGTCGAGTGAGGAGCTGTTTTTT. Protein product: CASSHTYLVAAGSSEELFF. The rearrangement uses TRBV3-1 and TRBJ2-2, with a possible D match to TRBD1 (5 bases). Germline V gene sequence: CDR1 LGHDT, CDR2 YNNKEL (reference sequence). The CDR3 totals 19 residues. V was pared by 3 bases and J by 10 bases, with 30 bases between.

The chain couples TRBV9 to TRBJ2-1; D could derive from TRBD1 or TRBD2 (5 bases each). The CDR3 is made up of 14 amino acids. Deletions cut 6 bases from V and 10 bases from J, with 20 bases between. Per germline, CDR1 SGDLS and CDR2 YYNGEE. Here the CDR3 DNA reads TGTGCCAGCAACCGGGACGACGCCTCTGACGAGCAGTTCTTC. As protein: CASNRDDASDEQFF.

This clonotype was picked up a small number of times. V is TRBV5-6 and J is TRBJ2-7, with TRBD2 matching 8 bases. Trimming cost V 4 bases and J 6 bases; bases outside gene matches: 9. The CDR3 sequence is 14 residues long. Germline CDR1 reads SGHDT; CDR2 reads YYEEEE. Written as DNA, the CDR3 is TGTGCCAGCAGCCCCGGGACTAGGATATTCGAGCAGTACTTC. Translated, it gives CASSPGTRIFEQYF.

This clonotype was seen a handful of times. The junction departs from the called germline gene at one end, perhaps through a read error. The chain has TRBV12-3 or TRBV12-4 and TRBJ2-3; 13 bases agree with TRBD2. This CDR3 is built from 17 residues. The CDR3 sequence: CASSLLAGGSLTDTQYF. In DNA form, the CDR3 reads TGTGCCAGTAGTTTACTAGCGGGAGGGAGCCTAACAGATACGCAGTATTTT.

The chain has TRBV24-1 and TRBJ1-1; 8 nucleotides agree with TRBD1. V lost 4 bases to trimming and J lost 3 bases; unmatched junction nucleotides: 6. The germline V gene encodes CDR1 KGHDR and CDR2 SFDVKD. CDR3 length: 15 amino acids. CDR3 residues: CATSDPTGADTEAFF. CDR3 in DNA: TGTGCCACCAGTGACCCGACAGGGGCGGACACTGAAGCTTTCTTT.

The chain carries TRBV7-6 and TRBJ2-1; D is ambiguous. The V end was cut by 0 bases, the J end by 10 bases, with 16 bases between. The CDR3 has 15 amino acids. CDR1 SGHVS and CDR2 FNYEAQ come from the germline V gene. CDR3 amino acids: CASSLAHSRLAEQFF. The CDR3 DNA follows: TGTGCCAGCAGCTTAGCGCACTCACGTTTGGCGGAGCAGTTCTTC.

V usage is TRBV4-1 and J usage is TRBJ2-7, with D possibly being TRBD1 (6 bases). The germline V and J ends were trimmed by 6 bases and 0 bases, with 9 bases remaining between them. CDR1 is MGHRA, CDR2 YSYEKL, per germline. CDR3 length: 13 amino acids. In DNA, the CDR3 is TGCGCCAGCAGGGGACATAGCTCCTACGAGCAGTACTTC. This sequence encodes CASRGHSSYEQYF.

This clonotype was found a few times. This chain uses TRBV5-1 with TRBJ2-5; D is unresolved. CDR1 and CDR2 (germline): SGHRS, YFSETQ. There are 15 residues in the CDR3. V was clipped by 1 base and J by 2 bases, with 12 bases between them. CDR3 amino acids: CASSLMGGYQETQYF. In DNA, the CDR3 is TGCGCCAGCAGCTTGATGGGTGGTTATCAAGAGACCCAGTACTTC.

CDR3 region: CASSPGRGSGYEQYF. The CDR3 DNA is TGCGCCAGCAGCCCTGGTCGGGGTAGCGGATACGAGCAGTACTTC. The rearrangement links TRBV4-1 to TRBJ2-7; D possibly corresponds to TRBD2 (6 bases). Per the germline V gene, CDR1 is MGHRA and CDR2 is YSYEKL. Trimming stripped 4 bases from V and 4 bases from J, with 17 bases between. This CDR3 contains 15 residues.

This clonotype occurred a few times. The genes are TRBV4-2 and TRBJ2-7, with D perhaps matching TRBD2 (5 bases). CDR1 is LGHNA, CDR2 YNFKEQ, per germline. Trimming shortened V by 0 bases and J by 2 bases, and 11 bases separated the two germline ends. The CDR3 is made up of 15 amino acids. The CDR3 DNA reads as TGTGCCAGCAGCCAAGATCAAGTACTAGCCTACGAGCAGTACTTC. Protein sequence: CASSQDQVLAYEQYF.

The chain uses TRBV4-1 and TRBJ1-4; D is possibly TRBD1 (6 bases). Germline V lookup: CDR1 MGHRA, CDR2 YSYEKL. The CDR3 covers 16 residues. V lost 0 bases, J lost 3 bases, and 11 bases lay in between. CDR3 loop: CASSQEGGAANEKLFF. In DNA, the CDR3 is TGCGCCAGCAGCCAAGAGGGGGGGGCGGCTAATGAAAAACTGTTTTTT.

This clonotype came up a few times. The rearrangement joins TRBV30 to TRBJ2-2; no firm D call. V was shortened by 4 bases and J by 6 bases, with 12 bases between the two germline ends. CDR1 and CDR2 from the germline V gene are GTSNPN and SVGIG (reference sequence). There are 13 residues in the CDR3. The CDR3 loop reads CAWTDLSPGELFF. The CDR3 nucleotides read TGTGCCTGGACGGACCTCTCACCCGGGGAGCTGTTTTTT.

This clonotype was observed at least ten times. This rearrangement joins TRBV3-1 to TRBJ1-2; 7 bases are a match to TRBD1. The CDR3 totals 12 residues. Germline CDR1 reads LGHDT; CDR2 reads YNNKEL (reference sequence). The V and J ends lost 6 bases and 8 bases, in that order; junction bases with no gene match: 6. The CDR3 region has the DNA TGTGCCAGCAGACGACAGGGAAGAGGCTACACCTTC. Translating it yields CASRRQGRGYTF. Looking up the rest from reference TRBV3-1 and TRBJ1-2 gives the full variable domain: DTAVSQTPKYLVTQMGNDKSIKCEQNLGHDTMYWYKQDSKKFLKIMFSYNNKELIINETVPNRFSPKSPDKAHLNLHINSLELGDSAVYFCASRRQGRGYTFGSGTRLTVV.

The chain is built from TRBV24-1 and TRBJ2-4, with 7 bases identical to TRBD1. Germline V gives CDR1 KGHDR, CDR2 SFDVKD. CDR3 length equals 16 residues. V shed 4 bases and J 7 bases; nucleotides not matched to a gene: 12. CDR3 amino acids: CATSDLLTTGKNIQYF. The CDR3 DNA follows: TGTGCCACCAGTGACCTCCTTACGACAGGGAAGAACATTCAGTACTTC.

This clonotype was seen only a few times. The genes are TRBV20-1 and TRBJ2-5; possibly TRBD1 or TRBD2 for D (5 bases each). The V and J ends lost 3 bases and 4 bases respectively, with 9 bases between them. This CDR3 is 12 amino acids long. Germline values: CDR1 DFQATT, CDR2 SNEGSKA (reference sequence). CDR3 region: CSASMRGETQYF. CDR3 DNA sequence: TGCAGTGCTAGCATGAGGGGAGAGACCCAGTACTTC.

This rearrangement joins TRBV3-1 to TRBJ2-3; TRBD2 matches at 7 bases. Germline-derived CDR1 and CDR2 are LGHDT and YNNKEL (reference sequence). This CDR3 is 17 amino acids long. The junction had 9 bases not matched to a gene; V was cut back by 0 bases and J by 3 bases. The CDR3 loop is CASSQEGSGIETDTQYF. The CDR3 bases are TGTGCCAGCAGCCAAGAGGGCAGCGGGATTGAGACAGATACGCAGTATTTT.